Below are 10 T cell receptor beta chains sequenced from a single sample in a study of T cells in Graves' hyperthyroidism and ophthalmopathy. Amplified regions were TCR beta CDR3 sequences from RNA transcripts. TCR CDR3 underwent first-round RT-PCR with the HTBI primer set. Each CDR3 protein is one row after TCRdb ran MiXCR on the multiplex PCR reads. The sample holds hundreds of thousands of distinct CDR3 sequences, about 15% seen once. Input material: blood. Receptors originate from a woman between 18 and 29 years old with Graves' hyperthyroidism.

The gene calls are TRBV7-2 and TRBJ2-3; D unclear. With 3 bases removed from V and 6 bases from J, the gap between germline ends came to 16 bases. CDR3 length: 15 residues. Germline lookup yields CDR1 SGHTA and CDR2 FQGNSA. The CDR3 sequence: CASSFLDLPHDTQYF. CDR3 nucleotide sequence: TGTGCCAGCAGCTTTCTTGACCTACCCCACGATACGCAGTATTTT.

This clonotype was counted only a few times. This chain uses TRBV7-9 with TRBJ1-4; the D gene is possibly TRBD1 (5 bases). V shed 5 bases and J shed 4 bases, with 14 bases lying between them. The CDR3 loop spans 15 amino acids. Germline CDR1 is SEHNR and CDR2 is FQNEAQ (reference sequence). This CDR3 is CASSPGRNNNEKLFF. CDR3 DNA sequence: TGTGCCAGCAGCCCGGGACGGAACAATAATGAAAAACTGTTTTTT.

This clonotype occurred a few times. The chain has TRBV27 and TRBJ2-1, with D unresolved. The V and J ends lost 0 bases and 8 bases respectively, with 11 bases between them. The CDR3 has 14 amino acids. From germline, CDR1 is MNHEY and CDR2 SMNVEV (reference sequence). The CDR3: CASSLSPVGDEQFF. CDR3 in DNA: TGTGCCAGCAGTTTATCGCCGGTTGGCGATGAGCAGTTCTTC.

The V gene is TRBV10-3, the J gene TRBJ1-2; D is uncertain. The V end was cut by 2 bases, the J end by 3 bases, with 16 bases between. CDR3 length: 16 amino acids. Germline V lookup: CDR1 ENHRY, CDR2 SYGVKD. The CDR3 DNA is TGTGCCATCAGTGAGCCCCTTCGGGTTACACACTATGGCTACACCTTC. The encoded protein is CAISEPLRVTHYGYTF.

In its sample, this clonotype was seen a few times. The V gene is TRBV6-2 or TRBV6-3, the J gene TRBJ2-5, with TRBD1 identical over 10 bases. Germline V gene lookup returns CDR1 MNHEY and CDR2 SVGEGT. There are 16 residues in the CDR3. V gave up 6 bases and J gave up 6 bases; unmatched junction bases: 13. The CDR3 loop reads CASRPVGQGELKTQYF. In nucleotides, the CDR3 is TGTGCCAGCAGACCCGTAGGACAGGGGGAGTTGAAGACCCAGTACTTC.

The V call is TRBV4-1, the J call TRBJ1-5; D unclear. Trimming left V 1 base short and J 5 bases short, with 15 bases between. The CDR3 totals 16 residues. Germline-derived CDR1 and CDR2 are MGHRA and YSYEKL. For the CDR3, the DNA is TGCGCCAGCAGCCAAGTATCATCAGTCCCTTATCAGCCCCAGCATTTT. It specifies CASSQVSSVPYQPQHF.

The chain recombines TRBV4-3 with TRBJ1-2, with 8 bases matching TRBD1. Germline V gene sequence: CDR1 LGHNA, CDR2 YSLEER. The CDR3 contains 16 residues. Trimming cost V 1 base and J 2 bases; bases outside gene matches: 6. The CDR3 coding sequence is TGCGCCAGCAGCCAAGTACTCGACAGGGGAAACTATGGCTACACCTTC. It specifies CASSQVLDRGNYGYTF.

A few counts support this clonotype. The V and J genes are TRBV5-8 and TRBJ1-2, with a possible D match to TRBD1 (6 bases). The CDR3 is made up of 15 amino acids. CDR1 and CDR2 from the germline V gene are SGHTS and YDEGEE. With 3 bases removed from V and 0 bases from J, the gap between germline ends came to 12 bases. This chain's CDR3 is CASSSPGTTNYGYTF. Here the CDR3 DNA reads TGTGCCAGCAGCTCCCCCGGGACAACTAACTATGGCTACACCTTC.

The sample holds many counts of this clonotype. The V gene is TRBV7-8, the J gene TRBJ1-2, with no clear D. The CDR3 is made up of 17 amino acids. The V and J ends lost 4 bases and 3 bases respectively, with 21 bases between them. Germline CDR1 is SGHVS and CDR2 is FQNEAQ. The CDR3 nucleotides read TGTGCCAGCAGCTCATGGGTCCTAGGCAGGAAGGACTATGGCTACACCTTC. This gives the protein CASSSWVLGRKDYGYTF.

This clonotype has ten or more counts. The rearrangement joins TRBV28 to TRBJ2-1; no firm D call. Germline CDR1 MDHEN, CDR2 SYDVKM. The ends were cut back, 2 bases at V and 8 bases at J, with 16 bases in the middle. This CDR3 region has 15 residues. CDR3 bases: TGTGCCAGCAGTTTACGGCTAGGCAGTACCTATGAGCAGTTCTTC. Translating gives CASSLRLGSTYEQFF.